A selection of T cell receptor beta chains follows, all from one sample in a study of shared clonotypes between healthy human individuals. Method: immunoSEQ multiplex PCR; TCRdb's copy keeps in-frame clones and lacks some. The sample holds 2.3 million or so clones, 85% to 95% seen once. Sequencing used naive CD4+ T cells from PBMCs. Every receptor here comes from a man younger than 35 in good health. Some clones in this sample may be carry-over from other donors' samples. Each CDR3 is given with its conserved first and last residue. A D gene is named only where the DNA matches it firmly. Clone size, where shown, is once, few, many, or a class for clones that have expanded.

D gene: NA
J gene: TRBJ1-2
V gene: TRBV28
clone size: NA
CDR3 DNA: TGTGCCAGCAGTTTAAGGGGACGGGGCTACACCTTC
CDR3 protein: CASSLRGRGYTF

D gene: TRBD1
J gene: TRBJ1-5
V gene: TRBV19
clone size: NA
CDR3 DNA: TGTGCCAGTAGGGCGGGACAGGGGGTGGCCGGTCAGCCCCAGCATTTT
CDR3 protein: CASRAGQGVAGQPQHF

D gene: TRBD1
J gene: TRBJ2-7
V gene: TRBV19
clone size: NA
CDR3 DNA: TGTGCCAGCGGGACAGTCTACGAGCAGTACTTC
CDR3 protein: CASGTVYEQYF

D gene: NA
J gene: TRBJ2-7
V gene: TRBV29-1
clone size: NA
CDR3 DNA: TGCAGCTGTGGGCAGAGCTCCTACGAGCAGTACTTC
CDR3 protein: CSCGQSSYEQYF

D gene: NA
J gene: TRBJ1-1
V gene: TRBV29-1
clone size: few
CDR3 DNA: TGCAGCGTTGTAGGCTCCATGAACACTGAAGCTTTCTTT
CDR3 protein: CSVVGSMNTEAFF

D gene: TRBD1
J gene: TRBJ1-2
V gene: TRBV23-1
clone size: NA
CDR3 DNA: TGCGCCAGCAGTCTAGACAGGGGGGGCGATGGCTACACCTTC
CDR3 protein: CASSLDRGGDGYTF

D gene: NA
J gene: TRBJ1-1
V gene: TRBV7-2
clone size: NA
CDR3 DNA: TGTGCCAGCAGCCCGGGACACCCGAACACTGAAGCTTTCTTT
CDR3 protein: CASSPGHPNTEAFF

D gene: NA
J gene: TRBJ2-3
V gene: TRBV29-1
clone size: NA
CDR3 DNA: TGCAGCGCCTTGAAAGGAGATACGCAGTATTTT
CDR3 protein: CSALKGDTQYF

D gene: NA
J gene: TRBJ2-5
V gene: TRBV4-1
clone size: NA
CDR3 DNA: TGCGCCAGCAGCCAACCTGACAGACTCCAAGAGACCCAGTACTTC
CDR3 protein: CASSQPDRLQETQYF

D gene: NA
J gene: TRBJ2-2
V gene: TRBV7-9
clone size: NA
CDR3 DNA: TGTGCCAGCAGCCTTGGACGCACGAACACCGGGGAGCTGTTTTTT
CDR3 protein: CASSLGRTNTGELFF

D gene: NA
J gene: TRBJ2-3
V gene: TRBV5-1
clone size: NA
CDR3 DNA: TGCGCCAGCAGTGGCCAGGCGGGGGATACGCAGTATTTT
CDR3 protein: CASSGQAGDTQYF

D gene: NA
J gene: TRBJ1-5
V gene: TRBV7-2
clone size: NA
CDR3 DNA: TGTGCCAGCAGCTTAGCGAGTAGTCAGCCCCAGCATTTT
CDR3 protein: CASSLASSQPQHF

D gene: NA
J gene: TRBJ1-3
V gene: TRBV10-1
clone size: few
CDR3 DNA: TGCGCCAGCAGTGTGGGAGCGGCTGGCTCTGGAAACACCATATATTTT
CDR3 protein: CASSVGAAGSGNTIYF

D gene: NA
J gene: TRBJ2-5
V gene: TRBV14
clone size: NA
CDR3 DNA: TGTGCCAGCAGCCAAGTCCCCGGGAGTCGGGAGACCCAGTACTTC
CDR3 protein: CASSQVPGSRETQYF

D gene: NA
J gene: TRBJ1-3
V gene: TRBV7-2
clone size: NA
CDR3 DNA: TGTGCCAGCAGCCCGACGATAGACAGCTCTGGAAACACCATATATTTT
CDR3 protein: CASSPTIDSSGNTIYF

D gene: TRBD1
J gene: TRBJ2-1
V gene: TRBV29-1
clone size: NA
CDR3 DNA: TGCAGCGTGTACAGGGGGCACAATGAGCAGTTCTTC
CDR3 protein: CSVYRGHNEQFF

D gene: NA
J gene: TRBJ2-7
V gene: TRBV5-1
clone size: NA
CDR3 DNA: TGCGCCAGCAGCTTGGTACTGAGTGGGTCCTACGAGCAGTACTTC
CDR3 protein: CASSLVLSGSYEQYF

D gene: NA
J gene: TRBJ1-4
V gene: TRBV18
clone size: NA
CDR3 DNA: TGTGCCAGCTCACCAACCCCGGCAGGGGAAGAAAAACTGTTTTTT
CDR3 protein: CASSPTPAGEEKLFF

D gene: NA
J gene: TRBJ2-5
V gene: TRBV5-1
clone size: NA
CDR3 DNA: TGCGCCAGCAGCCGGGGGCCGGTTCGACCTGAAGAGACCCAGTACTTC
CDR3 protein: CASSRGPVRPEETQYF

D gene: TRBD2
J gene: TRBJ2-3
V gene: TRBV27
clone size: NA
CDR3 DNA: TGTGCCAGCAGTTCATTAGCGGGACCTATAGATACGCAGTATTTT
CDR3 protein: CASSSLAGPIDTQYF

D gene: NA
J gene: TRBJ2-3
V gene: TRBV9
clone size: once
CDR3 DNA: TGTGCCAGCAGCCGCAGGCAGGATACGCAGTATTTT
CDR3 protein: CASSRRQDTQYF

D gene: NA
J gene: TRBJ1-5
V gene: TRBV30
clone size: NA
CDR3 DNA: TGTGCCTGGATCCGACGGGACGGGGTTTATAGCAATCAGCCCCAGCATTTT
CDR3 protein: CAWIRRDGVYSNQPQHF

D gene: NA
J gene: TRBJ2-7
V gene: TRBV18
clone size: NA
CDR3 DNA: TGTGCCAGCTCACAAGGACAGGGAGGGTCCTACGAGCAGTACTTC
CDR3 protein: CASSQGQGGSYEQYF

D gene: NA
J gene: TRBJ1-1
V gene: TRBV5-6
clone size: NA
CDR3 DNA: TGTGCCAGCAGCTTGGACGGGAGCACTGAAGCTTTCTTT
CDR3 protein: CASSLDGSTEAFF

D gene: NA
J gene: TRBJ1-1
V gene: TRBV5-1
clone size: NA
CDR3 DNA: TGCGCCAGCAGCTTGGTATTTGGAGGGACTGAAGCTTTCTTT
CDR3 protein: CASSLVFGGTEAFF

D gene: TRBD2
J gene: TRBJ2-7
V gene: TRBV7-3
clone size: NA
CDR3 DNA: TGTGCCAGCAGCTTAGCGGGACTAGCGGGAGTTGGTTCTCGGGAGCAGTACTTC
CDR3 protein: CASSLAGLAGVGSREQYF

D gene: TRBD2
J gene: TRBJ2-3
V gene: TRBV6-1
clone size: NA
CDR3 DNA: TGTGCCAGCAGTGAAGCGAACGAGCGGGAGTCAGATACGCAGTATTTT
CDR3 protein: CASSEANERESDTQYF

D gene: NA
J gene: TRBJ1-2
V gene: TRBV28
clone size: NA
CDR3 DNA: TGTGCCAGCAGTTTGCAGGGTCGCTATGGCTACACCTTC
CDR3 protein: CASSLQGRYGYTF

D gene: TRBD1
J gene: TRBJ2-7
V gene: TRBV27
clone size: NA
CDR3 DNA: TGTGCCAGCGGTAAAGGACAGGCGACCTACGAGCAGTACTTC
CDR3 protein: CASGKGQATYEQYF

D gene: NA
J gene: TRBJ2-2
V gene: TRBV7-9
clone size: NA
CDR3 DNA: TGTGCCAGCAGCTTAGTGGGCCGGGGAACCGGGGAGCTGTTTTTT
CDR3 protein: CASSLVGRGTGELFF

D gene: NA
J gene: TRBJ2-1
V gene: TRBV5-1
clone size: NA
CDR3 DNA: TGCGCCAGCAGCTTGAAAGTGGGAGATAAGTACAATGAGCAGTTCTTC
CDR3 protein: CASSLKVGDKYNEQFF